The 21 T cell receptor beta chains given below trace back to one sample, sequenced in a study of cytomegalovirus exposure and HLA in healthy donors. Both 60 Vbeta primers and 13 Jbeta primers went into the PCR. Repertoires were generated with immunoSEQ multiplex PCR, while TCRdb's copy carries only in-frame clones and drops some. The sample shows approximately 54,000 clones, 82% of them seen only once. Sequencing was performed on PBMCs. Receptors originate from a woman aged 18-29 years in good health and CMV-seronegative.

This clone was recorded a few times. The V call is TRBV6-6, the J call TRBJ2-3, with TRBD1 matching 12 bases. CDR3 length equals 14 residues. Trimming took 6 bases from V and 5 from J; bases not matched to a gene: 3. The germline gives CDR1 MNHNY, CDR2 SVGAGI (reference sequence). The CDR3 protein is CASSRDRGQDTQYF. The CDR3 DNA sequence: TGTGCCAGCAGCCGGGACAGGGGGCAAGATACGCAGTATTTT.

To note about this clone: At one of its ends the junction is not consistent with the germline gene, which may arise from a read error. The chain couples TRBV7-9 to TRBJ2-1; 8 nucleotides line up with TRBD2. Germline CDR1 is SEHNR and CDR2 is FQNEAQ (reference sequence). This CDR3 spans 17 amino acids. CDR3 coding DNA: TGTTCCAGCAGCTTAGCGCACCCAGCGGGAGTCTATGGTGAGCAGTTCTTC. Encoded protein: CSSSLAHPAGVYGEQFF. The variable domain in full, completed from reference TRBV7-9 and TRBJ2-1, reads DTGVSQNPRHKITKRGQNVTFRCDPISEHNRLYWYRQTLGQGPEFLTYFQNEAQLEKSRLLSDRFSAERPKGSFSTLEIQRTEQGDSAMYLCSSSLAHPAGVYGEQFFGPGTRLTVL.

This clone was seen a single time. The chain uses TRBV6-5 and TRBJ2-7; 7 nucleotides match TRBD2. After removal of 10 bases from V and 6 bases from J, the junction contained 6 bases not matched to a gene. This CDR3 contains 11 residues. Germline values: CDR1 MNHEY, CDR2 SVGAGI. Here the CDR3 reads CATWEGSEQYF. CDR3 nucleotide sequence: TGTGCCACCTGGGAGGGAAGCGAGCAGTACTTC.

This sequence joins TRBV11-2 and TRBJ2-7; no firm D call. Germline CDR1 is SGHAT and CDR2 is FQNNGV. V was cut by 0 bases and J by 5 bases, with 17 bases left in between. This CDR3 spans 16 amino acids. CDR3 amino acids: CASSLESSPLRDEQYF. In nucleotides, the CDR3 is TGTGCCAGCAGCTTAGAATCCTCACCCCTACGAGACGAGCAGTACTTC. The full variable domain, rest sourced from reference TRBV11-2 and TRBJ2-7, is EAGVAQSPRYKIIEKRQSVAFWCNPISGHATLYWYQQILGQGPKLLIQFQNNGVVDDSQLPKDRFSAERLKGVDSTLKIQPAKLEDSAVYLCASSLESSPLRDEQYFGPGTRLTVT.

The chain links TRBV28 to TRBJ2-2; no definite D call. Germline loops: CDR1 MDHEN, CDR2 SYDVKM. Between the trimmed V and J ends, which lost 3 bases and 4 bases, there was a span of 9 bases. This CDR3 spans 14 amino acids. DNA for the CDR3: TGTGCCAGCAGTTTTTTCCCCAGCACCGGGGAGCTGTTTTTT. This translates into CASSFFPSTGELFF.

V and J are TRBV27 and TRBJ2-6; 11 bases fit TRBD1. CDR3 length: 16 amino acids. The junction had 9 bases not matched to a gene; V was cut back by 10 bases and J by 4 bases. Germline V lookup: CDR1 MNHEY, CDR2 SMNVEV (reference sequence). In DNA, the CDR3 is TGTGCCACCAGAGGACAGGGGGCTTCGGGGGCCAACGTCCTGACTTTC. It translates to CATRGQGASGANVLTF.

This chain joins TRBV15 and TRBJ2-1, with a possible D match to TRBD1 (8 bases). From germline, CDR1 is LNHNV and CDR2 YYDKDF (reference sequence). V shed 6 bases and J shed 7 bases, with 13 bases lying between them. The CDR3 is 13 amino acids. This CDR3 is CATSHRGGNEQFF. CDR3 bases: TGTGCCACCAGTCACAGGGGGGGGAATGAGCAGTTCTTC.

The chain uses TRBV19 and TRBJ2-3, with 10 positions matching TRBD2. There are 15 residues in the CDR3. V shed 10 bases, J shed 6 bases, and the junction held 13 bases outside the gene matches. Germline V gene data show CDR1 as LNHDA and CDR2 as SQIVND (reference sequence). CDR3 region: CATIQASGSRDTQYF. The DNA of the CDR3 is TGTGCCACCATCCAGGCTAGCGGGAGTCGGGATACGCAGTATTTT.

CDR3 region: CASSAGTGASYEQYF. The CDR3 DNA reads as TGTGCCAGCAGCGCCGGGACAGGGGCATCCTACGAGCAGTACTTC. The chain combines TRBV5-4 with TRBJ2-7, with 10 bases that match TRBD1. With 4 bases clipped from V and 1 base from J, the junction kept 5 bases outside the gene matches. CDR3 length equals 15 residues. Per the germline V gene, CDR1 is SGHNT and CDR2 is YYREEE (reference sequence).

The V gene is TRBV9, the J gene TRBJ2-7; the D gene is possibly TRBD2 (6 bases). Germline CDR1 SGDLS, CDR2 YYNGEE. CDR3 length: 15 residues. With 0 bases removed from V and 6 bases from J, the gap between germline ends came to 16 bases. CDR3 sequence (DNA): TGTGCCAGCAGCGTAGCTACGGCGGGATTACGCGAGCAGTACTTC. Translating gives CASSVATAGLREQYF.

J is TRBJ1-4 and V is TRBV30; tentative D call: TRBD1 (5 bases). From germline, CDR1 is GTSNPN and CDR2 SVGIG (reference sequence). The CDR3 contains 15 residues. V lost 6 bases, J lost 6 bases, and 20 bases lay in between. CDR3 sequence reads: CACPRQGASDEKLFF. The CDR3 bases are TGTGCCTGCCCCCGGCAGGGTGCCTCTGATGAAAAACTGTTTTTT.

The chain combines TRBV9 with TRBJ2-5; 7 bases match TRBD2. Near its end, the DNA agrees better with TRBJ2-7, so the J call may be wrong. Germline CDR1 is SGDLS and CDR2 is YYNGEE. The CDR3 consists of 15 residues. CDR3 residues: CASSVDPGLSYEQYF. In DNA form, the CDR3 reads TGTGCCAGCAGCGTAGACCCGGGACTATCCTACGAGCAGTACTTC.

This chain connects TRBV7-2 to TRBJ1-1; D is unresolved. Per germline, CDR1 SGHTA and CDR2 FQGNSA. The CDR3 runs to 12 residues. Trimming removed 5 bases at V and 2 bases at J, with 6 bases between. For the CDR3, the DNA is TGTGCCAGCAGCCCCCATAACACTGAAGCTTTCTTT. Translating it yields CASSPHNTEAFF.

The J gene is TRBJ2-5, the V gene TRBV5-1; no firm D call. The CDR3 is 17 residues long. The V and J ends lost 2 bases and 5 bases respectively, with 22 bases between them. Germline lookup yields CDR1 SGHRS and CDR2 YFSETQ. The CDR3 protein is CASSLQVADTTSETQYF. For the CDR3, the DNA is TGCGCCAGCAGCTTACAAGTTGCTGACACCACGAGTGAGACCCAGTACTTC.

The rearrangement uses TRBV28 and TRBJ2-2; 11 bases fit TRBD2. The CDR3 runs to 18 residues. Germline V gene data show CDR1 as MDHEN and CDR2 as SYDVKM. V lost 3 bases to trimming and J lost 4 bases; unmatched junction nucleotides: 10. This chain's CDR3 is CASSFHSASGRFTGELFF. CDR3 nucleotides: TGTGCCAGCAGTTTCCATTCGGCTAGCGGGAGGTTCACCGGGGAGCTGTTTTTT.

The chain couples TRBV5-6 to TRBJ1-1; D may be TRBD1 (6 bases). Trimming shortened V by 7 bases and J by 5 bases, and 18 bases separated the two germline ends. The CDR3 length is 14 residues. Germline CDR1 is SGHDT and CDR2 is YYEEEE. The CDR3 loop is CASCGSGVKTEAFF. CDR3 sequence (DNA): TGTGCCAGCTGCGGGTCAGGGGTAAAGACTGAAGCTTTCTTT. The whole variable domain, filled in from reference TRBV5-6 and TRBJ1-1, reads DAGVTQSPTHLIKTRGQQVTLRCSPKSGHDTVSWYQQALGQGPQFIFQYYEEEERQRGNFPDRFSGHQFPNYSSELNVNALLLGDSALYLCASCGSGVKTEAFFGQGTRLTVV.

This clone was detected only a few times. This sequence joins TRBV20-1 and TRBJ1-1; D is perhaps TRBD1 (5 bases). The CDR3 runs 11 residues. Germline-derived CDR1 and CDR2 are DFQATT and SNEGSKA (reference sequence). CDR3 protein: CRGVRWAEAFF. In nucleotides, the CDR3 is TGCAGAGGGGTTAGGTGGGCTGAAGCTTTCTTT.

This clone has a single count. J is TRBJ2-1 and V is TRBV7-6, with TRBD1 matching over 10 bases. Germline V CDR1 and CDR2: SGHVS, FNYEAQ. V lost 1 base and J lost 4; bases outside the gene matches: 7. The CDR3 extends over 17 amino acids. The CDR3 DNA sequence: TGTGCCAGCAGCTTAGAAGTCAGGACAGGGGGATACAATGAGCAGTTCTTC. Amino acid sequence: CASSLEVRTGGYNEQFF.

J is TRBJ2-2 and V is TRBV5-4; 7 nucleotides agree with TRBD2. Germline V CDR1 and CDR2: SGHNT, YYREEE (reference sequence). There are 17 residues in the CDR3. J was trimmed by 5 bases and V by 4 bases; bases with no gene match: 14. This CDR3 reads CASSPPAGPSGTGELFF. The DNA for the CDR3 is TGTGCCAGCAGCCCCCCAGCGGGGCCGTCGGGAACCGGGGAGCTGTTTTTT.

The chain couples TRBV4-2 to TRBJ2-7, with 7 nucleotides matching TRBD2. Trimming removed 4 bases from V and 3 bases from J; junction bases left unmatched: 9. Germline CDR1 is LGHNA and CDR2 is YNFKEQ. The CDR3 extends over 15 amino acids. The CDR3 DNA reads TGTGCCAGCAGCCCCACTAGCGAACCCTTCTACGAGCAGTACTTC. Protein sequence: CASSPTSEPFYEQYF.

V gene TRBV9 combines with J gene TRBJ2-3; D ambiguous. Germline V gene lookup returns CDR1 SGDLS and CDR2 YYNGEE. This CDR3 contains 13 residues. The V end lost 6 bases, the J end lost 0 bases, and 8 bases lay between the germline ends. The CDR3 protein is CASTFVSTDTQYF. The DNA for the CDR3 is TGTGCCAGCACCTTTGTCAGCACAGATACGCAGTATTTT. Using reference TRBV9 and TRBJ2-3 for the parts outside the CDR3, the full variable domain is DSGVTQTPKHLITATGQRVTLRCSPRSGDLSVYWYQQSLDQGLQFLIQYYNGEERAKGNILERFSAQQFPDLHSELNLSSLELGDSALYFCASTFVSTDTQYFGPGTRLTVL.